Below are 19 T cell receptor beta chains sequenced from a single sample in a study of T-cell memory formation after mild COVID-19. TCRdb itself ran the 5' RACE reads through MiXCR, one entry per CDR3 protein. Of about 440,000 distinct CDR3 sequences detected, 20% appear once; the ten largest clones hold 8.4%. The sample comprised PBMCs or a T cell subset sorted from them (not recorded which). The receptors were sampled from an adult woman who had mild COVID-19 (a few samples of this study predate the infection). Cell type and time point are not known.

Only a few counts were recorded for this clonotype. The chain employs TRBV20-1 and TRBJ1-1, with 8 bases that match TRBD1. V was clipped by 0 bases and J by 1 base; unmatched bases: 4. From germline, CDR1 is DFQATT and CDR2 SNEGSKA (reference sequence). The CDR3 loop spans 15 amino acids. Here the CDR3 reads CSARDKGQANTEAFF. In nucleotides, the CDR3 is TGCAGTGCTAGAGATAAGGGACAGGCGAACACTGAAGCTTTCTTT.

This chain uses TRBV7-2 with TRBJ1-1, with unresolved D. The CDR3 is 13 amino acids. Trimming took 6 bases from V and 0 from J, leaving 8 bases between them. Germline CDR1 is SGHTA and CDR2 is FQGNSA. DNA of the CDR3: TGTGCCAGCAGGACGAGGGTGAACACTGAAGCTTTCTTT. Amino acid sequence: CASRTRVNTEAFF.

This clonotype was seen a few times. V usage is TRBV10-3 and J usage is TRBJ2-1; 7 bases are shared with TRBD1. Trimming at V came to 7 bases and at J to 2 bases, leaving 5 bases not matched to a gene. In germline, CDR1 is ENHRY, CDR2 SYGVKD. The CDR3 is 14 amino acids. CDR3 protein: CAITLTGTYNEQFF. In DNA form, the CDR3 reads TGTGCCATCACCTTGACAGGGACCTACAATGAGCAGTTCTTC.

This chain connects TRBV7-7 to TRBJ2-5; D possibly uses TRBD1 or TRBD2 (5 bases each). CDR1 and CDR2 (germline): SSHAT, FNYEAQ (reference sequence). The CDR3 contains 16 residues. V lost 4 bases and J lost 1, with 16 bases in between. The CDR3 bases are TGTGCCAGCAGCTCCCTCGGGGCAGGACCCCAAGAGACCCAGTACTTC. Translation: CASSSLGAGPQETQYF.

The chain is built from TRBV5-5 and TRBJ2-1; unclear D gene. Germline V gene data show CDR1 as SGHKS and CDR2 as YYEKEE (reference sequence). This CDR3 spans 13 amino acids. V lost 2 bases and J lost 6, with 9 bases in between. In DNA form, the CDR3 reads TGTGCCAGCAGCTTTGGGCTCTTCAATGAGCAGTTCTTC. Translating it yields CASSFGLFNEQFF.

This clonotype was seen a handful of times. This chain links TRBV20-1 with TRBJ1-2; no firm D call. Trimming pared 3 bases from V and 8 bases from J, leaving 28 bases between. There are 17 residues in the CDR3. Per germline, CDR1 DFQATT and CDR2 SNEGSKA (reference sequence). The CDR3 protein is CSASNPMATSELLGYTF. DNA for the CDR3: TGCAGTGCTAGTAATCCCATGGCAACCTCTGAATTATTGGGCTACACCTTC.

V usage is TRBV7-6 and J usage is TRBJ2-3, with TRBD2 identical over 8 bases. The trim removed 3 bases at V and 8 bases at J, leaving 13 bases unmatched. This CDR3 spans 16 amino acids. Germline V gene sequence: CDR1 SGHVS, CDR2 FNYEAQ. The CDR3 here is CASSFFAGGSGVTQYF. The CDR3 nucleotides read TGTGCCAGCAGCTTTTTCGCGGGAGGCTCCGGGGTTACGCAGTATTTT.

This clonotype has just a few counts. This chain joins TRBV5-1 and TRBJ2-3; D remains unclear. Germline V gene data show CDR1 as SGHRS and CDR2 as YFSETQ. Trimming shortened V by 4 bases and J by 1 base, and 22 bases separated the two germline ends. This CDR3 region has 18 residues. CDR3: CASSLGLVLAGGTDTQYF. CDR3 bases: TGCGCCAGCAGCCTTGGTTTGGTATTAGCTGGCGGCACAGATACGCAGTATTTT.

V gene TRBV5-1 combines with J gene TRBJ2-7; 8 bases match TRBD1. Trimming at V came to 0 bases and at J to 0 bases, leaving 14 bases not matched to a gene. CDR1 SGHRS and CDR2 YFSETQ come from the germline V gene. This CDR3 has 19 residues. The CDR3 coding sequence is TGCGCCAGCAGCTTGGGTGCAGCGGACAGGGTGAAAAGCTCCTACGAGCAGTACTTC. This encodes CASSLGAADRVKSSYEQYF.

This clonotype has just a few counts. The chain links TRBV4-1 to TRBJ2-3; 9 bases map to TRBD1. This CDR3 is 16 amino acids long. V was clipped by 1 base and J by 2 bases; unmatched bases: 4. Germline CDR1 and CDR2: MGHRA and YSYEKL. CDR3 sequence: CASSQGQGDYTDTQYF. DNA for the CDR3: TGCGCCAGCAGCCAAGGACAGGGGGATTACACAGATACGCAGTATTTT.

This chain links TRBV12-3 or TRBV12-4 with TRBJ2-3, with 9 bases that match TRBD1. The CDR3 loop spans 15 amino acids. Trimming took 6 bases from V and 5 from J; bases not matched to a gene: 9. CDR3 loop: CASRGPGQGGDTQYF. The CDR3 DNA reads as TGTGCCAGCAGGGGACCGGGACAGGGTGGAGATACGCAGTATTTT.

This clonotype was found many times. CDR3 protein: CASSLGAAKNIQYF. The CDR3 region has the DNA TGTGCCAGCAGCTTAGGTGCGGCCAAAAACATTCAGTACTTC. V gene TRBV7-8 combines with J gene TRBJ2-4; D is ambiguous. CDR3 length: 14 residues. Between the trimmed V and J ends, which lost 1 base and 1 base, there was a span of 5 bases. The germline CDR1 and CDR2 sequences are SGHVS and FQNEAQ.

V and J are TRBV18 and TRBJ2-4, with D possibly matching TRBD1 (6 bases). CDR1 is KGHSH and CDR2 is LQKENI in the germline V gene. The CDR3 contains 14 residues. The germline V and J ends were trimmed by 4 bases and 8 bases, with 15 bases remaining between them. The CDR3 is CASSRGQSGDIQYF. CDR3 DNA: TGTGCCAGCTCACGCGGACAGTCAGGGGACATTCAGTACTTC. The full variable domain, in which reference TRBV18 and TRBJ2-4 provide the parts outside the CDR3, is NAGVMQNPRHLVRRRGQEARLRCSPMKGHSHVYWYRQLPEEGLKFMVYLQKENIIDESGMPKERFSAEFPKEGPSILRIQQVVRGDSAAYFCASSRGQSGDIQYFGAGTRLSVL.

This clonotype was found a few times. V is TRBV6-2 or TRBV6-3 and J is TRBJ2-7; D might be TRBD1 or TRBD2, each matching 5 bases. Trimming cost V 2 bases and J 6 bases, with 14 bases left between them. Germline values: CDR1 MNHEY, CDR2 SVGEGT. The CDR3 is made up of 14 amino acids. CDR3 residues: CASSYGRSGGEQYF. The CDR3 DNA is TGTGCCAGCAGTTACGGCCGTAGTGGGGGCGAGCAGTACTTC.

This chain links TRBV5-6 with TRBJ2-1; 7 nucleotides agree with TRBD1. This CDR3 is built from 15 residues. V was clipped by 2 bases and J by 9 bases; unmatched bases: 11. Germline assignment: CDR1 SGHDT and CDR2 YYEEEE. The CDR3 spells CASSFYGTVSGEQFF. As DNA, the CDR3 is TGTGCCAGCAGCTTTTACGGGACAGTGTCGGGTGAGCAGTTCTTC.

This sequence joins TRBV4-1 and TRBJ2-3, with D uncertain. CDR1 MGHRA and CDR2 YSYEKL come from the germline V gene. CDR3 length: 15 residues. Trimming removed 3 bases at V and 2 bases at J, with 12 bases between. CDR3 amino acids: CASSQRQLDTDTQYF. As DNA, the CDR3 is TGCGCCAGCAGCCAGCGCCAGTTGGACACAGATACGCAGTATTTT.

This clonotype has a handful of counts. The chain couples TRBV4-1 to TRBJ2-1, with 9 nucleotides matching TRBD2. Germline V gives CDR1 MGHRA, CDR2 YSYEKL. This CDR3 comprises 14 residues. Trimming removed 3 bases from V and 6 bases from J; junction bases left unmatched: 3. The CDR3 DNA reads TGCGCCAGCAGCCACGCGGGGGGGATCAATGAGCAGTTCTTC. Amino acid sequence: CASSHAGGINEQFF.

The V gene is TRBV5-1, the J gene TRBJ2-3; D perhaps matches TRBD2 (5 bases). V was cut by 7 bases and J by 0 bases, with 12 bases left in between. Germline CDR1 SGHRS, CDR2 YFSETQ. CDR3 length: 14 amino acids. This chain's CDR3 is CASRSGTSTDTQYF. The CDR3, as DNA: TGCGCCAGCCGGAGCGGTACTAGCACAGATACGCAGTATTTT.

This clonotype was detected only a few times. The V call is TRBV18, the J call TRBJ1-1; D may be TRBD1 (6 bases). Germline lookup yields CDR1 KGHSH and CDR2 LQKENI. Trimming took off 4 bases at V and 0 bases at J, with 15 bases between the two ends. The CDR3 totals 16 residues. In nucleotides, the CDR3 is TGTGCCAGCTCACACTTTCAGGGGACCATGAACACTGAAGCTTTCTTT. It is translated as CASSHFQGTMNTEAFF.